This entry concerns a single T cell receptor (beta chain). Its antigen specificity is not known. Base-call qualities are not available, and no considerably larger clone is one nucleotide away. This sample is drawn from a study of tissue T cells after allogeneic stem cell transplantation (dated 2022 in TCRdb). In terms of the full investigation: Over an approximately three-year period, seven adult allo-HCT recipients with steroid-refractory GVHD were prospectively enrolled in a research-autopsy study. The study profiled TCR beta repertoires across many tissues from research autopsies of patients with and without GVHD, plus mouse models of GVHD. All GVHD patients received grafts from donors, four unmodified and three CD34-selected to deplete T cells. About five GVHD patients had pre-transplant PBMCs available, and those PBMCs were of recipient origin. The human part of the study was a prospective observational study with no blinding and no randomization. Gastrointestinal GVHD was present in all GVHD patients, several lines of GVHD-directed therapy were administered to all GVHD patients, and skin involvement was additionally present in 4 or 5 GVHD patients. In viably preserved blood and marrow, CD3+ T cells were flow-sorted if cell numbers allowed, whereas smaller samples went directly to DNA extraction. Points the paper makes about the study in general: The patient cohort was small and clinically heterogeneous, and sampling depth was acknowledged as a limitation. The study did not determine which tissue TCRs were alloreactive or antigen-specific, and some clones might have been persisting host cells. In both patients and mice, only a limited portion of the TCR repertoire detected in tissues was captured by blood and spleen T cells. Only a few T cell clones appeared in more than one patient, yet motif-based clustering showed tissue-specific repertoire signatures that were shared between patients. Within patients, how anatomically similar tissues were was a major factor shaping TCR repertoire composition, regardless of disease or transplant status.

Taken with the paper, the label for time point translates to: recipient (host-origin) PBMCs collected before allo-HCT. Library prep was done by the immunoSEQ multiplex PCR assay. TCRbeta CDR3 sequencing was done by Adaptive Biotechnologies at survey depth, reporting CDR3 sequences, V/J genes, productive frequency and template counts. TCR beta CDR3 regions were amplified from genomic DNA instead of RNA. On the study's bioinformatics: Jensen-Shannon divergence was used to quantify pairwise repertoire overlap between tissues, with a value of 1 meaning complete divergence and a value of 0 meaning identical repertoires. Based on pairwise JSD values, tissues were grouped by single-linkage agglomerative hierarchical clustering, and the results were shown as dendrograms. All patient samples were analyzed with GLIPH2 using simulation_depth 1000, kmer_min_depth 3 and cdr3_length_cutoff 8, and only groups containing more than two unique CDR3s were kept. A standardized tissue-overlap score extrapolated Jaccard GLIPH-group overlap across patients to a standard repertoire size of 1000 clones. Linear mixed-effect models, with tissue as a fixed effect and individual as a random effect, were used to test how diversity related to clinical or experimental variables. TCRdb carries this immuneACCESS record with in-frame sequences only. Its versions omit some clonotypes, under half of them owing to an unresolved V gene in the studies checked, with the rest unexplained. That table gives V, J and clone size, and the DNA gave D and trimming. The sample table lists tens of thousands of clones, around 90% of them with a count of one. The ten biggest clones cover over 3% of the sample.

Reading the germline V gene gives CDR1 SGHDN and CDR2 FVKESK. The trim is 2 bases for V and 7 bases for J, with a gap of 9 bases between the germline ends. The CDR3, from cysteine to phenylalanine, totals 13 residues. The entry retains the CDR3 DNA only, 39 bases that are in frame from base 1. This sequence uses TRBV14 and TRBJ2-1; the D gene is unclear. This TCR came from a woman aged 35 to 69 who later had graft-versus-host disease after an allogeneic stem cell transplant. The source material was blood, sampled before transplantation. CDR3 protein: CASSQNVGNEQFF. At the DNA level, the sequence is TGTGCCAGCAGCCAAAACGTGGGGAATGAGCAGTTCTTC. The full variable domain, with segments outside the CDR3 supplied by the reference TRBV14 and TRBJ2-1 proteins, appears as EAGVTQFPSHSVIEKGQTVTLRCDPISGHDNLYWYRRVMGKEIKFLLHFVKESKQDESGMPNNRFLAERTGGTYSTLKVQPAELEDSGVYFCASSQNVGNEQFFGPGTRLTVL.